A selection of T cell receptor beta chains follows, all from one sample in a study of cytomegalovirus exposure and HLA in healthy donors. TCRdb's copy holds only in-frame clones and misses some; the assay was immunoSEQ multiplex PCR. The repertoire holds roughly 120,000 clones, with 75% as singletons. The sample was PBMCs. The receptors shown here come from a woman between 40 and 55 years old in good health and CMV-seropositive. Each CDR3 is given with its conserved first and last residue. Each record gives: clone size, D gene, V gene, J gene, CDR3 protein, CDR3 DNA. A D gene is named only where the DNA matches it firmly. For some rows the clone size is stated as once, few or many, or as a class when expanded; others skip it.

>.|TRBD2|TRBV11-2|TRBJ2-7
CASSLREREIFEQYF
TGTGCCAGCAGCTTAAGGGAGCGGGAGATATTCGAGCAGTACTTC
>.|TRBD2|TRBV6-4|TRBJ2-1
CASSDLFGGGDYNEQFF
TGTGCCAGCAGTGACTTGTTTGGCGGGGGGGACTACAATGAGCAGTTCTTC
>.|.|TRBV6-5|TRBJ1-2
CASSSGTRGYTF
TGTGCCAGCAGCTCCGGGACACGGGGCTACACCTTC
>.|.|TRBV25-1|TRBJ1-1
CASSGIGVNTEAFF
TGTGCCAGCAGCGGAATCGGGGTGAACACTGAAGCTTTCTTT
>.|.|TRBV6-1|TRBJ1-4
CASRARQNNEKLFF
TGTGCCAGCAGGGCCCGACAGAATAATGAAAAACTGTTTTTT
>.|.|TRBV5-1|TRBJ1-2
CASSEQGDYGYTF
TGCGCCAGCAGCGAACAGGGCGACTATGGCTACACCTTC
>.|.|TRBV27|TRBJ1-1
CASSSDISEAFF
TGTGCCAGCAGTTCGGACATTTCTGAAGCTTTCTTT
>.|TRBD1|TRBV2|TRBJ2-1
CASGTDYNEQFF
TGTGCCAGCGGGACAGACTACAATGAGCAGTTCTTC
>.|.|TRBV18|TRBJ1-1
CASAEQGEAFF
TGTGCCAGCGCAGAACAGGGTGAAGCTTTCTTT
>.|.|TRBV19|TRBJ2-5
CASRALAQETQYF
TGTGCCAGTAGGGCACTAGCCCAAGAGACCCAGTACTTC
>once|TRBD2|TRBV6-1|TRBJ2-1
CASSEGGVYNEQFF
TGTGCCAGCAGTGAGGGGGGGGTTTACAATGAGCAGTTCTTC
>.|TRBD1|TRBV4-2|TRBJ1-1
CASSQKQGADTEAFF
TGTGCCAGCAGCCAGAAACAGGGGGCTGACACTGAAGCTTTCTTT
>.|TRBD1|TRBV11-2|TRBJ1-3
CASSLDRGGNTIYF
TGTGCCAGCAGCTTGGACAGGGGTGGAAACACCATATATTTT
>.|.|TRBV13|TRBJ2-7
CASSFGTSSYEQYF
TGTGCCAGCAGCTTCGGGACTTCCTCCTACGAGCAGTACTTC
>once|.|TRBV5-1|TRBJ1-3
CASSLVASRSGPGNTIYF
TGCGCCAGCAGCTTGGTGGCTAGTCGATCAGGGCCTGGAAACACCATATATTTT
>.|TRBD1|TRBV5-6|TRBJ1-3
CASSPTGGPAGNTIYF
TGTGCCAGCAGCCCTACAGGGGGCCCAGCGGGAAACACCATATATTTT
>.|TRBD2|TRBV28|TRBJ2-7
CASSLTGLAGHKEQYF
TGTGCCAGCAGCCTGACTGGACTAGCGGGCCATAAGGAGCAGTACTTC
>.|.|TRBV28|TRBJ1-5
CASGSGGSNQPQHF
TGTGCCAGTGGGTCTGGAGGGAGCAATCAGCCCCAGCATTTT
>.|TRBD2|TRBV6-5|TRBJ2-7
CASSYLAGRPYEQYF
TGTGCCAGCAGTTACTTAGCGGGAAGGCCATACGAGCAGTACTTC
>.|.|TRBV7-8|TRBJ2-1
CASSLGLLSNEQFF
TGTGCCAGCAGCTTAGGACTCTTATCTAATGAGCAGTTCTTC
>.|TRBD2|TRBV4-1|TRBJ2-7
CASSRSSGRGSSYEQYF
TGCGCCAGCAGCCGATCTAGCGGGAGGGGTAGCTCCTACGAGCAGTACTTC
>few|TRBD1|TRBV7-6|TRBJ1-3
CASSSRTGGNTIYF
TGTGCCAGCAGCTCCCGGACAGGCGGAAACACCATATATTTT
>once|.|TRBV11-1|TRBJ1-1
CASSLGLGGTEAFF
TGTGCCAGCAGCTTAGGGTTGGGAGGCACTGAAGCTTTCTTT
>few|TRBD2|TRBV6-1|TRBJ2-7
CASSEGTSGSYEQYF
TGTGCCAGCAGTGAGGGGACTAGCGGATCCTACGAGCAGTACTTC
>.|TRBD2|TRBV28|TRBJ2-5
CASSGLAGDETQYF
TGTGCCAGCTCCGGACTAGCGGGAGACGAGACCCAGTACTTC
>.|.|TRBV4-3|TRBJ2-7
CASSQDLQRVDEQYF
TGCGCCAGCAGCCAAGATCTTCAGCGGGTCGACGAGCAGTACTTC
>few|TRBD1|TRBV29-1|TRBJ1-5
CSAATGEGNQPQHF
TGCAGCGCCGCCACAGGGGAGGGCAATCAGCCCCAGCATTTT
>.|.|TRBV5-6|TRBJ1-1
CASSLTTNTEAFF
TGTGCCAGCAGCCTTACTACGAACACTGAAGCTTTCTTT
>.|.|TRBV5-1|TRBJ2-5
CASSFLETQYF
TGCGCCAGCAGCTTCCTGGAGACCCAGTACTTC
>.|.|TRBV29-1|TRBJ1-1
CSHRQQGDTEAFF
TGCAGCCATAGACAACAGGGTGACACTGAAGCTTTCTTT
>few|.|TRBV4-2|TRBJ2-7
CASSPGNEQYF
TGTGCCAGCAGCCCAGGGAACGAGCAGTACTTC
>.|TRBD1|TRBV5-3|TRBJ1-4
CARSYRDRGEKLFF
TGTGCCAGAAGCTACCGGGACAGGGGGGAAAAACTGTTTTTT
>.|TRBD2|TRBV6-6|TRBJ2-1
CASSLHLAGAYNEQFF
TGTGCCAGCAGTCTTCACCTAGCGGGAGCGTACAATGAGCAGTTCTTC
>.|.|TRBV27|TRBJ2-5
CASSLWRGETQYF
TGTGCCAGCAGTTTATGGAGGGGAGAGACCCAGTACTTC
>.|TRBD1|TRBV28|TRBJ2-2
CASSRPRTGNTGELFF
TGTGCCAGCAGCCGCCCCCGGACAGGGAACACCGGGGAGCTGTTTTTT
>.|.|TRBV5-4|TRBJ1-2
CASSLAGGSFLGYTF
TGTGCCAGCAGCTTGGCGGGGGGCTCCTTCCTTGGCTACACCTTC
>.|TRBD2|TRBV5-4|TRBJ2-3
CASSSLAEAGDTQYF
TGTGCCAGCAGCTCGCTAGCGGAAGCGGGAGATACGCAGTATTTT
>.|.|TRBV5-1|TRBJ1-4
CASSVGQTYEKLFF
TGCGCCAGCAGCGTTGGACAGACCTACGAAAAGCTGTTTTTT
>.|.|TRBV5-1|TRBJ2-3
CASSLGPGGGTDTQYF
TGCGCCAGCAGCTTGGGCCCCGGCGGGGGCACAGATACGCAGTATTTT
>once|.|TRBV2|TRBJ1-5
CASSEGQSNQPQHF
TGTGCCAGCAGTGAAGGACAGAGTAATCAGCCCCAGCATTTT
>.|TRBD2|TRBV6-5|TRBJ2-7
CASRWGGEDYEQYF
TGTGCCAGCAGATGGGGGGGGGAGGATTACGAGCAGTACTTC
>.|TRBD1|TRBV6-5|TRBJ1-2
CASSYNNRGGYTF
TGTGCCAGCAGTTACAACAACAGGGGTGGCTACACCTTC
>.|.|TRBV7-2|TRBJ2-7
CASNLGSSYEQYF
TGTGCCAGCAACCTAGGTAGCTCATACGAGCAGTACTTC
>.|.|TRBV19|TRBJ1-1
CASSTVAEAFF
TGTGCCAGTAGTACAGTGGCTGAAGCTTTCTTT
>.|.|TRBV6-4|TRBJ2-7
CASSFAFRDNNSYEQYF
TGTGCCAGCAGTTTCGCCTTCCGGGACAATAACTCCTACGAGCAGTACTTC
>.|.|TRBV7-6|TRBJ2-2
CASSRARGAGTGELFF
TGTGCCAGCAGCCGTGCCCGTGGAGCGGGCACCGGGGAGCTGTTTTTT
>.|TRBD1|TRBV29-1|TRBJ2-7
CSADLGQGPYEQYF
TGCAGCGCCGACCTGGGACAGGGTCCCTACGAGCAGTACTTC
>.|TRBD1|TRBV6-1|TRBJ2-7
CASSDRGLMYEQYF
TGTGCCAGCAGTGACAGGGGGTTGATGTACGAGCAGTACTTC
>few|.|TRBV7-2|TRBJ2-7
CASSLGLSGSSYEQYF
TGTGCCAGCAGCTTAGGTCTTTCGGGTTCATCCTACGAGCAGTACTTC
>.|.|TRBV11-1|TRBJ2-1
CASSLGALNEQFF
TGTGCCAGCAGCTTGGGAGCCCTCAATGAGCAGTTCTTC
>.|.|TRBV7-9|TRBJ1-1
CSSSFDRSEAFF
TGTTCCAGCAGCTTTGACAGGTCTGAAGCTTTCTTT
>.|TRBD2|TRBV27|TRBJ2-3
CASSSPSGGTGDTQYF
TGTGCCAGCAGTTCCCCTAGCGGGGGGACAGGAGATACGCAGTATTTT
>.|TRBD2|TRBV6-1|TRBJ2-1
CASSEATSGRGNEQFF
TGTGCCAGCAGTGAAGCCACAAGCGGGAGAGGGAATGAGCAGTTCTTC